The following is a T cell receptor beta chain sequence with its context. Sequenced by immunoSEQ multiplex PCR; TCRdb stores in-frame clones only, minus some. The sample records approximately 99,000 clones, roughly 84% being singletons. This entry comes from a study of blood T cell repertoires in COVID-19. Study at large: Both acute and convalescent COVID-19 samples were obtained from the United States, Italy and Spain.

CDR3 length: 16 amino acids. From germline, CDR1 is SGHRS and CDR2 YFSETQ. V gave up 0 bases and J gave up 1 base; unmatched junction bases: 3. The sequenced sample consisted of peripheral blood. The chain uses TRBV5-1 and TRBJ2-3, with 9 positions matching TRBD2. The origin of this receptor is a man between 70 and 80 years old with active or convalescent COVID-19. In DNA, the CDR3 is TGCGCCAGCAGCTTGGAGGTAGCGGGGGGCACAGATACGCAGTATTTT. Encoded protein: CASSLEVAGGTDTQYF. The variable domain in full, completed from reference TRBV5-1 and TRBJ2-3, reads KAGVTQTPRYLIKTRGQQVTLSCSPISGHRSVSWYQQTPGQGLQFLFEYFSETQRNKGNFPGRFSGRQFSNSRSEMNVSTLELGDSALYLCASSLEVAGGTDTQYFGPGTRLTVL.